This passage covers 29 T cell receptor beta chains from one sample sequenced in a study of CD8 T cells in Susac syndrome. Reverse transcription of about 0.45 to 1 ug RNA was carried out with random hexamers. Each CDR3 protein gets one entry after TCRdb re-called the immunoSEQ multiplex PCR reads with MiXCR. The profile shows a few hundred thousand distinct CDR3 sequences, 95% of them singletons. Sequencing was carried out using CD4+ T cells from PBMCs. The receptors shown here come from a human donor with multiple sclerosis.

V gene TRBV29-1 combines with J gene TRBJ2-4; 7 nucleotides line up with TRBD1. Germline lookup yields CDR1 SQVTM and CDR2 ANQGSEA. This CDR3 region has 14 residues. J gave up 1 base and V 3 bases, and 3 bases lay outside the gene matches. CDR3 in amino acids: CSVDPGGAKNIQYF. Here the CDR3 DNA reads TGCAGCGTTGATCCAGGGGGTGCCAAAAACATTCAGTACTTC.

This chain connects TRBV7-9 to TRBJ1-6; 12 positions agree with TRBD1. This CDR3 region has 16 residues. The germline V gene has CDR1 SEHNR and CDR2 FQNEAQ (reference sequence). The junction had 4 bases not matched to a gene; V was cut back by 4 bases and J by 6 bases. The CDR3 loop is CASSSGTGGGNSPLHF. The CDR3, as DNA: TGTGCCAGCAGCTCCGGGACAGGGGGCGGTAATTCACCCCTCCACTTT. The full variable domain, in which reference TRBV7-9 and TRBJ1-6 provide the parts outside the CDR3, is DTGVSQNPRHKITKRGQNVTFRCDPISEHNRLYWYRQTLGQGPEFLTYFQNEAQLEKSRLLSDRFSAERPKGSFSTLEIQRTEQGDSAMYLCASSSGTGGGNSPLHFGNGTRLTVT.

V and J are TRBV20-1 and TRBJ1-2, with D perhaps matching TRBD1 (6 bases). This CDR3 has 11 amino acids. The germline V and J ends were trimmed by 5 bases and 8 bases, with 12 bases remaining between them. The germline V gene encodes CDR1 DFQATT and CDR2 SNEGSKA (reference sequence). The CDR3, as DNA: TGCAGTGCTGCGGGGGCGTACGGCTACACCTTC. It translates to CSAAGAYGYTF.

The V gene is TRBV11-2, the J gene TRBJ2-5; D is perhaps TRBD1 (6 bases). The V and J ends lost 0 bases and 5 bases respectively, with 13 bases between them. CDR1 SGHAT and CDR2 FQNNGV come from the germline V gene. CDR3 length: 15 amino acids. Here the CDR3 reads CASSLDPRGSETQYF. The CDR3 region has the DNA TGTGCCAGCAGCTTAGATCCTAGGGGGTCGGAGACCCAGTACTTC.

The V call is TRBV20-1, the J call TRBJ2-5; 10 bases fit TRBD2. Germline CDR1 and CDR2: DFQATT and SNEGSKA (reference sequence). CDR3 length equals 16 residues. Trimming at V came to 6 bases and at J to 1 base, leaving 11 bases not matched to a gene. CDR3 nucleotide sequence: TGCAGTGCGGGGCTAGCGGGAGTCGGGGGCCAAGAGACCCAGTACTTC. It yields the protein CSAGLAGVGGQETQYF.

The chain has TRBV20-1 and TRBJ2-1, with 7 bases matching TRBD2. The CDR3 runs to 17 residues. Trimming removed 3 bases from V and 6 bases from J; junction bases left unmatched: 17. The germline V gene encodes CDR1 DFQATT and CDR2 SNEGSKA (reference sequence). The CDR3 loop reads CSARTSRAVRFGNEQFF. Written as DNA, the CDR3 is TGCAGTGCTAGGACTAGCAGGGCCGTTAGGTTTGGCAATGAGCAGTTCTTC.

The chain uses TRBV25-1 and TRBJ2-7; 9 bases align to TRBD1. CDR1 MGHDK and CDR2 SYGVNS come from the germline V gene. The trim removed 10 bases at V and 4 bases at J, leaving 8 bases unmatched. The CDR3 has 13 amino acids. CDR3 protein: CATDSGTGYEQYF. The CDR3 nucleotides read TGTGCCACCGACTCCGGGACAGGGTACGAGCAGTACTTC.

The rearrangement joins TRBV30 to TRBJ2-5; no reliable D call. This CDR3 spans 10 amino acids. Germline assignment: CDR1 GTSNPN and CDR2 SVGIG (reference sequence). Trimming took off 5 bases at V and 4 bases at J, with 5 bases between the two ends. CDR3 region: CAWVRETQYF. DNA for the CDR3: TGTGCCTGGGTCAGAGAGACCCAGTACTTC.

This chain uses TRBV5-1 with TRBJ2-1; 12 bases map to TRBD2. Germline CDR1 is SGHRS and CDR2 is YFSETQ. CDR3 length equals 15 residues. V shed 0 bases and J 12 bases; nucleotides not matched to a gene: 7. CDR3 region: CASSLVLAGGNPQFF. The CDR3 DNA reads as TGCGCCAGCAGCTTGGTACTAGCGGGAGGTAACCCGCAGTTCTTC.

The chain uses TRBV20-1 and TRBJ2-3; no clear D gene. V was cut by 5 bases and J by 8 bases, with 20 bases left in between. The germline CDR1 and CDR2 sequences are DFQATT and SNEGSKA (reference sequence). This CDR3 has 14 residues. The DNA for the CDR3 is TGCAGTGCTCCCGCCCCGGGTCTGCCCGGTACGCAGTATTTT. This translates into CSAPAPGLPGTQYF.

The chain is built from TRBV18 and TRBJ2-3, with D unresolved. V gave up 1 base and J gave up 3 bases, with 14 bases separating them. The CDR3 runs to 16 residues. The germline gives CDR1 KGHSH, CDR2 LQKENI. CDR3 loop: CASSPRNRGVTDTQYF. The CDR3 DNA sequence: TGTGCCAGCTCACCACGGAACCGTGGCGTAACAGATACGCAGTATTTT.

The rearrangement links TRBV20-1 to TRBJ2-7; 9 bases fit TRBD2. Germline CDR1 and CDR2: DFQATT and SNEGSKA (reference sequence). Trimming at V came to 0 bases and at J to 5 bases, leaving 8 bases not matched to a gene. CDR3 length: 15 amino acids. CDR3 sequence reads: CSARDPLAGYNEQYF. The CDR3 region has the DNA TGCAGTGCTAGAGATCCTCTAGCGGGGTATAACGAGCAGTACTTC.

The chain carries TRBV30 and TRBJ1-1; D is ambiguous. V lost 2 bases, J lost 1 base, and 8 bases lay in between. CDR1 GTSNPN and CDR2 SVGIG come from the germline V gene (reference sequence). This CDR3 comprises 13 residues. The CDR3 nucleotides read TGTGCCTGGAGTAAAACGGGGAACACTGAAGCTTTCTTT. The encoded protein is CAWSKTGNTEAFF. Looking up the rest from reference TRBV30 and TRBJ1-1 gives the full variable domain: SQTIHQWPATLVQPVGSPLSLECTVEGTSNPNLYWYRQAAGRGLQLLFYSVGIGQISSEVPQNLSASRPQDRQFILSSKKLLLSDSGFYLCAWSKTGNTEAFFGQGTRLTVV.

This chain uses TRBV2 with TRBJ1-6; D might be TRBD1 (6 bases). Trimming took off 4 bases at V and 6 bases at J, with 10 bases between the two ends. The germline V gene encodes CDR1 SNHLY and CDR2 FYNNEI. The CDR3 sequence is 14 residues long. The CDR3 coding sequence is TGTGCCAGCAGTGCGGACAGCCTTAATTCACCCCTCCACTTT. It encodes CASSADSLNSPLHF.

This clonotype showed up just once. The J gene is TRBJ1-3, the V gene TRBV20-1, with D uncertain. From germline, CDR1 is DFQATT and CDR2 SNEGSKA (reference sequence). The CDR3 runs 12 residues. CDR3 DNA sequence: TGCAGCTTATGGAATTCTGGAAACACCATATATTTT. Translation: CSLWNSGNTIYF.

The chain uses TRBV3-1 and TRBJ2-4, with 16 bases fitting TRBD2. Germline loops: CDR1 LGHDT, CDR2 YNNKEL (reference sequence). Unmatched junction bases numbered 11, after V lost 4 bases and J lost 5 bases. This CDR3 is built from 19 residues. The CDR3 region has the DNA TGTGCCAGCAGCCGAACACCGGGACTAGCGGGAGGGAAGCAAAACATTCAGTACTTC. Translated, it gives CASSRTPGLAGGKQNIQYF.

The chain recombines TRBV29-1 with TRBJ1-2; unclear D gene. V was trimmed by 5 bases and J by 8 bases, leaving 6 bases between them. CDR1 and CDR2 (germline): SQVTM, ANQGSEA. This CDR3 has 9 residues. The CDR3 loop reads CSVLEGYTF. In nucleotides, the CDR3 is TGCAGCGTTCTAGAGGGCTACACCTTC.

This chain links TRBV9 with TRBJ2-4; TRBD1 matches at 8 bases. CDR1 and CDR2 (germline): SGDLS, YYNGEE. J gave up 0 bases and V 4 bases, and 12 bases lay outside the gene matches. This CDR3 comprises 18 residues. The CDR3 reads CASSSTPGQGLAKNIQYF. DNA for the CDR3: TGTGCCAGCAGCTCAACACCCGGACAGGGTCTAGCCAAAAACATTCAGTACTTC.

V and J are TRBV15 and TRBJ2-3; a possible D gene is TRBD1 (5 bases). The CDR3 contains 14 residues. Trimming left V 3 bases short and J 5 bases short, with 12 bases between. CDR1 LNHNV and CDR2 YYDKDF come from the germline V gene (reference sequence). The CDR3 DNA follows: TGTGCCACCAGCAGGGACATAAGGGAAGATACGCAGTATTTT. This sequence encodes CATSRDIREDTQYF.

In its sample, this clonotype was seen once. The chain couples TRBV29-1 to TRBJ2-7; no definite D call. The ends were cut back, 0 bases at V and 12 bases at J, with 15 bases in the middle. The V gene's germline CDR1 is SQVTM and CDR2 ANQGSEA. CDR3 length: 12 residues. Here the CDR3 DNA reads TGCAGCGTTGAAGATCGTGGACGGTGGGTGTACTTC. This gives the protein CSVEDRGRWVYF.

CDR3 sequence reads: CSVEVQGGGTEAFF. DNA for the CDR3: TGCAGCGTTGAGGTCCAAGGAGGAGGGACTGAAGCTTTCTTT. This chain uses TRBV29-1 with TRBJ1-1; D call uncertain. Deletions cut 3 bases from V and 5 bases from J, with 16 bases between. The CDR3 totals 14 residues. Germline V gene lookup returns CDR1 SQVTM and CDR2 ANQGSEA.

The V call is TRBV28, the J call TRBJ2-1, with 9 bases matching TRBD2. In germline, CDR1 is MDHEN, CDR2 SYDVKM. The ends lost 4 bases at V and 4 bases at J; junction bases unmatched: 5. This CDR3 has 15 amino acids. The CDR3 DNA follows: TGTGCCAGCAGTTCGGCGGGACTAGCTTACAATGAGCAGTTCTTC. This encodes CASSSAGLAYNEQFF. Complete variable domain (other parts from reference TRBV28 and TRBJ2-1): DVKVTQSSRYLVKRTGEKVFLECVQDMDHENMFWYRQDPGLGLRLIYFSYDVKMKEKGDIPEGYSVSREKKERFSLILESASTNQTSMYLCASSSAGLAYNEQFFGPGTRLTVL.

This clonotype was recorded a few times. The CDR3 region is CASSPGTVNEKLFF. CDR3 nucleotide sequence: TGTGCCAGCAGCCCCGGGACAGTCAATGAAAAACTGTTTTTT. This chain uses TRBV2 with TRBJ1-4, with TRBD1 matching over 7 bases. The CDR3 length is 14 residues. Germline V gene data show CDR1 as SNHLY and CDR2 as FYNNEI. V shed 6 bases and J 5 bases; nucleotides not matched to a gene: 6.

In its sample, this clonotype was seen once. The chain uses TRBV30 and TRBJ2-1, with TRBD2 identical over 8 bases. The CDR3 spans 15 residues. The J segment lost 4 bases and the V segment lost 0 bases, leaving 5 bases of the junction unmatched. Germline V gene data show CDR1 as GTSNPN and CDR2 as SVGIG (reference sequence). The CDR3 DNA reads TGTGCCTGGAGTGTTGCTAGCGGGCGTTACAATGAGCAGTTCTTC. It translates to CAWSVASGRYNEQFF.

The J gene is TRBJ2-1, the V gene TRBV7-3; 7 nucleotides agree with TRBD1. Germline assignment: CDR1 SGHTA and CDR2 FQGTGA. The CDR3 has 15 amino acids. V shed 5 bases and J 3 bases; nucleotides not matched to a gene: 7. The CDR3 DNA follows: TGTGCCAGCAGCGCCGACAGGGCGGGCTACAATGAGCAGTTCTTC. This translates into CASSADRAGYNEQFF. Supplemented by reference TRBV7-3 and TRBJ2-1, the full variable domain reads GAGVSQTPSNKVTEKGKYVELRCDPISGHTALYWYRQSLGQGPEFLIYFQGTGAADDSGLPNDRFFAVRPEGSVSTLKIQRTERGDSAVYLCASSADRAGYNEQFFGPGTRLTVL.

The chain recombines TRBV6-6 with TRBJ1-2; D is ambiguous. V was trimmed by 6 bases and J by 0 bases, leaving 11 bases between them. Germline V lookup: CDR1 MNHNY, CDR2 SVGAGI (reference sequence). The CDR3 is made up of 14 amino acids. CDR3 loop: CASRGSLPNYGYTF. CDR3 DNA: TGTGCCAGCAGGGGATCGCTCCCTAACTATGGCTACACCTTC.

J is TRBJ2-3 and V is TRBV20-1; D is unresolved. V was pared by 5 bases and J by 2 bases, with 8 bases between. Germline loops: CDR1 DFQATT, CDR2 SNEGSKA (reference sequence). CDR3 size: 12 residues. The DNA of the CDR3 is TGCAGTGCTCCCGGAGCCACAGATACGCAGTATTTT. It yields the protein CSAPGATDTQYF.

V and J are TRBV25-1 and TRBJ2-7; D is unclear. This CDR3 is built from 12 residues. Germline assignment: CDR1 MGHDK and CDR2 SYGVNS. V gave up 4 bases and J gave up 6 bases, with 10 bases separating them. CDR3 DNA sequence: TGTGCCAGCAGTGGGGGAATATTCGAGCAGTACTTC. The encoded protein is CASSGGIFEQYF.

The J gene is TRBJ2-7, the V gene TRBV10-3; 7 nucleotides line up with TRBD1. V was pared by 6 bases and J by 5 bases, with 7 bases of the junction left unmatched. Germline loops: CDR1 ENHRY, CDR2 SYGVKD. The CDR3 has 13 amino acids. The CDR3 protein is CAIRPDRTNEQYF. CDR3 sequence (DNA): TGTGCCATCAGACCGGACAGGACGAACGAGCAGTACTTC.